This T cell receptor beta chain was documented in a study of T-cell memory formation after mild COVID-19. Looking at the study overall: Clustering of TCRs was largely donor specific. Findings and limits, study-wide: Mainly in CM and EM were contracting CD4+ clones; CD8+ were in EMRA. Clones shrinking between day 15 and 85 showed a balanced CD4/CD8 split, and those that grew later tilted toward CD4+.

This clonotype showed up just a few times. Its specificity is not known. 5'RACE, which relied on constant-segment primers, yielded TCR alpha and TCR beta cDNA libraries carrying sample barcodes and UMIs. TCRdb ran MiXCR on the 5' RACE reads and lists one entry per CDR3 protein. The sample lists about 410,000 distinct CDR3 sequences, 18% occurring once. The CDR3 has 14 residues. Germline values: CDR1 SGHRS, CDR2 YFSETQ. With 8 bases removed from V and 0 bases from J, the gap between germline ends came to 11 bases. This TCR was sampled from a man between 18 and 29 years old who had mild COVID-19 (a few samples of this study predate the infection). Cell type and time point are not known. Input material: PBMCs or a T cell subset sorted from them (not recorded which). The J gene is TRBJ2-2, the V gene TRBV5-1, with D perhaps being TRBD1 or TRBD2 (5 bases each). In DNA form, the CDR3 reads TGCGCCAGTTATGGGGGAACGAACACCGGGGAGCTGTTTTTT. Amino acids: CASYGGTNTGELFF. Variable domain in full (rest from reference TRBV5-1 and TRBJ2-2): KAGVTQTPRYLIKTRGQQVTLSCSPISGHRSVSWYQQTPGQGLQFLFEYFSETQRNKGNFPGRFSGRQFSNSRSEMNVSTLELGDSALYLCASYGGTNTGELFFGEGSRLTVL.